This TCR beta chain was identified in a study of T-cell memory formation after mild COVID-19. Study-wide findings and caveats: From day 15 to 85, contracting clones were balanced between CD4 and CD8, whereas later expanders leaned toward CD4+. Mainly in CM and EM were contracting CD4+ clones; CD8+ were in EMRA.

Via MiXCR, TCRdb re-called the 5' RACE reads, giving one row per CDR3 protein. Of 200,000 to 250,000 distinct CDR3 sequences listed, over 7.5% are singletons. V gave up 3 bases and J gave up 7 bases, with 16 bases separating them. There are 15 residues in the CDR3. From germline, CDR1 is SGHKS and CDR2 YYEKEE (reference sequence). This clonotype was detected only a few times. The antigen is not known. The chain uses TRBV5-5 and TRBJ1-4; D is undetermined. The source is a man between 18 and 29 years old who had mild COVID-19 (a few samples of this study predate the infection). Cell type and time point are not known. The specimen was PBMCs or a T cell subset sorted from them (not recorded which). CDR3 in DNA: TGTGCCAGCAGCTATTGGGCGCTCGGGAGTGAAAAACTGTTTTTT. This sequence encodes CASSYWALGSEKLFF.